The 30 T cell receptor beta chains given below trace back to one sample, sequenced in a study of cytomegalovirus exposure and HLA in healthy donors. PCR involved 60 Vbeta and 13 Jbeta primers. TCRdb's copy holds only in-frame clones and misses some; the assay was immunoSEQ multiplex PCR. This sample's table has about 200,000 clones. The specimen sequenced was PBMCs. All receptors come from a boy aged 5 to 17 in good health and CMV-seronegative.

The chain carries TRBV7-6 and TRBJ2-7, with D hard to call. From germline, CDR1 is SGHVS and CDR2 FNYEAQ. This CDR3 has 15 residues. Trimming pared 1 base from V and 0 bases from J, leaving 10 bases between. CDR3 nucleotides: TGTGCCAGCAGCTTAGATTACGACACCTCCTACGAGCAGTACTTC. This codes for CASSLDYDTSYEQYF.

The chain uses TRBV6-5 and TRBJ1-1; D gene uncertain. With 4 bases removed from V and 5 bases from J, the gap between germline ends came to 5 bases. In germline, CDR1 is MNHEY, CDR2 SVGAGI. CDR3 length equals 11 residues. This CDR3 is CASSSLTEAFF. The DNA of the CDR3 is TGTGCCAGCAGTTCTCTAACTGAAGCTTTCTTT.

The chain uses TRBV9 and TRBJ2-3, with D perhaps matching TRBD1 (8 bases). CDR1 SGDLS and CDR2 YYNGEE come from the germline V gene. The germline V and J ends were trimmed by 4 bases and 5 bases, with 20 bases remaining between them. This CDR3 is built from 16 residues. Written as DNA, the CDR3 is TGTGCCAGCAGCAACCAGGGGGCTGGGGGGGTAGATACGCAGTATTTT. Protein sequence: CASSNQGAGGVDTQYF. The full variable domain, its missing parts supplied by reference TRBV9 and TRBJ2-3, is DSGVTQTPKHLITATGQRVTLRCSPRSGDLSVYWYQQSLDQGLQFLIQYYNGEERAKGNILERFSAQQFPDLHSELNLSSLELGDSALYFCASSNQGAGGVDTQYFGPGTRLTVL.

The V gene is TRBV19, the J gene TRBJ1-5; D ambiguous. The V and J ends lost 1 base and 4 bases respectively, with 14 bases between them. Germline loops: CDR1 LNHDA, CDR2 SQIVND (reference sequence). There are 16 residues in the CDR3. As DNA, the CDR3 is TGTGCCAGTAGTATAGTTGGCGGGATCGGAAATCAGCCCCAGCATTTT. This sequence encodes CASSIVGGIGNQPQHF.

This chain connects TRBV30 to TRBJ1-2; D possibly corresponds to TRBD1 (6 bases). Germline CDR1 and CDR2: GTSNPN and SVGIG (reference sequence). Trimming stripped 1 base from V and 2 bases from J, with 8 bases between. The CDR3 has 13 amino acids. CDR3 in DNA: TGTGCCTGGAGTGAGGGGGAGAACTATGGCTACACCTTC. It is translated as CAWSEGENYGYTF.

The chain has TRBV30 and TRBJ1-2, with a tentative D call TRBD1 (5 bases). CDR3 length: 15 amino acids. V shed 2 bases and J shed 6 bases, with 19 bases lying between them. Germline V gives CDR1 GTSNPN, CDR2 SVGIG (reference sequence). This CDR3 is CAWSNLVGGRDGYTF. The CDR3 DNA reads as TGTGCCTGGAGTAACCTGGTGGGGGGTCGGGATGGCTACACCTTC.

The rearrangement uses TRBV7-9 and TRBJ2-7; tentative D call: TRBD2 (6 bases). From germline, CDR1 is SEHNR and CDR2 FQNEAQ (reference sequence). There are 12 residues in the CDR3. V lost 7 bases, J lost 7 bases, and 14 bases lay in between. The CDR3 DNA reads TGTGCCAGCACCCATGGTGCGGGAGAGCAGTACTTC. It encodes CASTHGAGEQYF.

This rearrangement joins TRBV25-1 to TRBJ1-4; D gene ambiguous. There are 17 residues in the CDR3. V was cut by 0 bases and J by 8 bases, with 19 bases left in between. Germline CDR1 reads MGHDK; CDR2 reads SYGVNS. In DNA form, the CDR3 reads TGTGCCAGCAGTGAATACATTCAGAGGGTGATAAGAGAAAAACTGTTTTTT. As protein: CASSEYIQRVIREKLFF.

The CDR3 sequence: CASSQIRGGLEAFF. The CDR3 region has the DNA TGCGCCAGCAGCCAAATTAGGGGGGGTCTGGAAGCTTTCTTT. The chain is built from TRBV4-1 and TRBJ1-1, with a weak D call TRBD1 (6 bases). Trimming left V 2 bases short and J 8 bases short, with 15 bases between. The germline V gene has CDR1 MGHRA and CDR2 YSYEKL. The CDR3 length is 14 residues.

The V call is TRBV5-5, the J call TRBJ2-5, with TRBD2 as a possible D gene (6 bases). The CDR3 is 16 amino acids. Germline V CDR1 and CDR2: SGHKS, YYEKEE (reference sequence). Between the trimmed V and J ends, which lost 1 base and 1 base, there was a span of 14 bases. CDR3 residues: CASSLITPRGQETQYF. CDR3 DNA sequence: TGTGCCAGCAGCTTGATTACGCCGCGGGGCCAAGAGACCCAGTACTTC.

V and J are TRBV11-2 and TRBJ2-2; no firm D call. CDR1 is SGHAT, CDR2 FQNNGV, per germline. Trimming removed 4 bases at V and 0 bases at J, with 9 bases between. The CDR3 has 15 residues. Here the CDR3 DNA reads TGTGCCAGCAGCTGGGCCGGCGCGAACACCGGGGAGCTGTTTTTT. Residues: CASSWAGANTGELFF.

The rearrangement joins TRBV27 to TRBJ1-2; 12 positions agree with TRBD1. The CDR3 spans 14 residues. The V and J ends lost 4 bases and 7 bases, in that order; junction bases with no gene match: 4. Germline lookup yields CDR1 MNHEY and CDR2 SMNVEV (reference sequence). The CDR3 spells CASSWDRGRAGYTF. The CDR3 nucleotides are TGTGCCAGCAGTTGGGACAGGGGGCGCGCTGGCTACACCTTC.

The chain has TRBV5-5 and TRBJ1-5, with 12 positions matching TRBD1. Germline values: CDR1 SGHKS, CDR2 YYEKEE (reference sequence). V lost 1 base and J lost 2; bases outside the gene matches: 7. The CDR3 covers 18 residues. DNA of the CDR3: TGTGCCAGCAGCTTGTCGGGACAGGGGGCGACGGGCAATCAGCCCCAGCATTTT. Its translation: CASSLSGQGATGNQPQHF.

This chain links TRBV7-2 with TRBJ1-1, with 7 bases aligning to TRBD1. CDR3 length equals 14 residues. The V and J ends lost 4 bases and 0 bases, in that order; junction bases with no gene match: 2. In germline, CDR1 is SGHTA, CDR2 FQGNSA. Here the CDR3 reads CASSSQGLNTEAFF. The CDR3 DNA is TGTGCCAGCAGCTCACAGGGGTTGAACACTGAAGCTTTCTTT.

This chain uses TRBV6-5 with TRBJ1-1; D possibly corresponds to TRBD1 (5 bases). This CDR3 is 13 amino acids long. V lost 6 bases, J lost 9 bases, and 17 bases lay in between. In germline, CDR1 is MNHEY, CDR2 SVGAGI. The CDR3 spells CASSFQEGAKAFF. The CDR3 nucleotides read TGTGCCAGCAGCTTTCAGGAAGGGGCGAAAGCTTTCTTT.

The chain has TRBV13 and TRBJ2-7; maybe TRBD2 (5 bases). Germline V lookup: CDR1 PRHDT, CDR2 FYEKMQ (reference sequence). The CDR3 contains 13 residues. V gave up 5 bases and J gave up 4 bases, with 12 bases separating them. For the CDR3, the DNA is TGTGCCAGCAGCGCCGCCCCGGGGTACGAGCAGTACTTC. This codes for CASSAAPGYEQYF.

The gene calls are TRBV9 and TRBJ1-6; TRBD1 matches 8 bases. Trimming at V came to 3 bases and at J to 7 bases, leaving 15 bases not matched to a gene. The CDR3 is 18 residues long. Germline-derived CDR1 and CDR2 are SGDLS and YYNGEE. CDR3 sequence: CASSADPPGQGRNSPLHF. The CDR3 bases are TGTGCCAGCAGCGCGGACCCTCCTGGACAGGGCCGGAATTCACCCCTCCACTTT. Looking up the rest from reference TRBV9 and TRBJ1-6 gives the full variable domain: DSGVTQTPKHLITATGQRVTLRCSPRSGDLSVYWYQQSLDQGLQFLIQYYNGEERAKGNILERFSAQQFPDLHSELNLSSLELGDSALYFCASSADPPGQGRNSPLHFGNGTRLTVT.

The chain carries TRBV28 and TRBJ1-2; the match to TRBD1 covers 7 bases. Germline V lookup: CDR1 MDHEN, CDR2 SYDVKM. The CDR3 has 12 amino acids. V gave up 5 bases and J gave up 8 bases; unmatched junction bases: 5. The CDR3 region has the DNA TGTGCCAGCAGTCAGGACAGGACGGGCTACACCTTC. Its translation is CASSQDRTGYTF.

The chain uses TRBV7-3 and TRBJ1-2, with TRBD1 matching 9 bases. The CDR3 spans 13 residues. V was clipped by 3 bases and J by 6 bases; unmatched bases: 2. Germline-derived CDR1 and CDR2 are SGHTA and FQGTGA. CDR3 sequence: CASSLRQGDGYTF. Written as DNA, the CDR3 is TGTGCCAGCAGCTTGAGACAGGGGGATGGCTACACCTTC.

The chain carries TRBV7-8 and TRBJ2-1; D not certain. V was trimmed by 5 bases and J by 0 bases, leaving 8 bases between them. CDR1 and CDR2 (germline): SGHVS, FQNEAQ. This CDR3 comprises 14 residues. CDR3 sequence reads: CASSDASSYNEQFF. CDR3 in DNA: TGTGCCAGCAGCGACGCTAGCTCCTACAATGAGCAGTTCTTC.

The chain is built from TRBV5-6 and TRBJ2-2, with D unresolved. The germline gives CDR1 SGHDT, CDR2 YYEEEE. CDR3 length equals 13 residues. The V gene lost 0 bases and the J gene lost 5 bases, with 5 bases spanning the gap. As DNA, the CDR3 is TGTGCCAGCAGCTTGGGTTTAACCGGGGAGCTGTTTTTT. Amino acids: CASSLGLTGELFF.

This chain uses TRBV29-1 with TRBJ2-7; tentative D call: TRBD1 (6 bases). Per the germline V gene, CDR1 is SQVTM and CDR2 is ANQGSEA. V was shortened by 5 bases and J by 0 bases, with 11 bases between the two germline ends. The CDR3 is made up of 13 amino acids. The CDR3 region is CSVNQGSSYEQYF. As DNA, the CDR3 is TGCAGCGTTAACCAGGGGAGCTCCTACGAGCAGTACTTC.

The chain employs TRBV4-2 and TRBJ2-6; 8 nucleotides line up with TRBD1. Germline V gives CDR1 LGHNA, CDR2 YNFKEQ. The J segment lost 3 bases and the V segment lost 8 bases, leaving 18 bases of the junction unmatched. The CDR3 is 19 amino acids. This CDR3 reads CASRPYFPAGGGGANVLTF. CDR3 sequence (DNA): TGTGCCAGCCGACCCTATTTCCCCGCAGGGGGCGGTGGGGCCAACGTCCTGACTTTC.

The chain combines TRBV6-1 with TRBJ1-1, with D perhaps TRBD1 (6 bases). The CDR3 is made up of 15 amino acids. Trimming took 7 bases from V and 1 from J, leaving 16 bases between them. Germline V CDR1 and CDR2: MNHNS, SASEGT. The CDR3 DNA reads TGTGCCAGCATCCCGGGGGGCGGACCGAACACTGAAGCTTTCTTT. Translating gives CASIPGGGPNTEAFF.

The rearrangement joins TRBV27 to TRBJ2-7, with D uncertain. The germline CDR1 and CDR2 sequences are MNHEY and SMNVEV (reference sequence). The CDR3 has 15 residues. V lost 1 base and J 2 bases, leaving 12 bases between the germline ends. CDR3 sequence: CASSLYLGGTYEQYF. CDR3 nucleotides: TGTGCCAGCAGTTTATATCTCGGCGGAACCTACGAGCAGTACTTC.

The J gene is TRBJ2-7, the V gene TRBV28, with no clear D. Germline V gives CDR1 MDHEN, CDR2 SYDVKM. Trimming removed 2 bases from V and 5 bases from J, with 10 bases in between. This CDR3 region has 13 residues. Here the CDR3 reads CASSLPTVHEQYF. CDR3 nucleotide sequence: TGTGCCAGCAGTTTACCCACAGTCCACGAGCAGTACTTC.

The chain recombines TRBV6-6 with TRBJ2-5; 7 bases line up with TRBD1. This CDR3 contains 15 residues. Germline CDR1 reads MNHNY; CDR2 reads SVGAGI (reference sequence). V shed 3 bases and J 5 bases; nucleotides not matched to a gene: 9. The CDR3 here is CASSYAGTESETQYF. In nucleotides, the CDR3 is TGTGCCAGCAGTTATGCCGGGACAGAATCGGAGACCCAGTACTTC.

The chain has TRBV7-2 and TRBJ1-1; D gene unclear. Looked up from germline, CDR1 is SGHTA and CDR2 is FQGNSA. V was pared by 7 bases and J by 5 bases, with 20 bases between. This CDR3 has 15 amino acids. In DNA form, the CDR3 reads TGTGCCAGCAAACAAATGACAATATCATTTACTGAAGCTTTCTTT. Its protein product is CASKQMTISFTEAFF.

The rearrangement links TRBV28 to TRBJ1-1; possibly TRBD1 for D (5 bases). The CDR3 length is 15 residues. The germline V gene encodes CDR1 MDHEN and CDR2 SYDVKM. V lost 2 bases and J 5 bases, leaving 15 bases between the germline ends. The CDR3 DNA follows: TGTGCCAGCAGTTTAACGGATTCGGGGGTGACTGAAGCTTTCTTT. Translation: CASSLTDSGVTEAFF. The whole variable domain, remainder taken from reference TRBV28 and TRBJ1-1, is DVKVTQSSRYLVKRTGEKVFLECVQDMDHENMFWYRQDPGLGLRLIYFSYDVKMKEKGDIPEGYSVSREKKERFSLILESASTNQTSMYLCASSLTDSGVTEAFFGQGTRLTVV.

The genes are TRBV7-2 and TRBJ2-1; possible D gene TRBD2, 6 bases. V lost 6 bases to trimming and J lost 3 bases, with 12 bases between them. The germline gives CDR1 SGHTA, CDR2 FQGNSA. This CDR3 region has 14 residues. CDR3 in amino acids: CASSAGLGYNEQFF. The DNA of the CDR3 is TGTGCCAGCAGTGCGGGGTTAGGCTACAATGAGCAGTTCTTC.